This entry features one T cell receptor (beta chain) sequence. The sample originates from a study of blood T cell repertoires in COVID-19. Study-level information: Sites across the United States, Italy and Spain contributed samples from acute and convalescent COVID-19. The cDNA or gDNA used as material had been derived from T cells, B-cell-depleted T cells, or PBMCs.

Trimming took 4 bases from V and 2 from J, leaving 13 bases between them. The V gene's germline CDR1 is SGHKS and CDR2 YYEKEE (reference sequence). The CDR3 consists of 14 residues. In the original analysis: Estimation of nucleated cell counts relied on the amplification of reference gene primers. Produced via immunoSEQ multiplex PCR; TCRdb's table is partial and in-frame only. V and J calls and clone size are as listed in that table; D and trimming were resolved from the DNA. This table has about 380,000 clones, less than 85% appearing once. The rearrangement joins TRBV5-5 to TRBJ2-7; D may be TRBD1 (6 bases). The sequence derives from a woman aged 18-29 years with acute or convalescent COVID-19. Input material: peripheral blood. CDR3 residues: CASSHRTEPYEQYF. CDR3 bases: TGTGCCAGCAGCCACAGGACAGAGCCCTACGAGCAGTACTTC.